Presented here are 29 T cell receptor beta chains from one specimen sequenced in a study of cytomegalovirus exposure and HLA in healthy donors. With 60 Vbeta and 13 Jbeta primers, the PCR was carried out. Sequencing was performed with immunoSEQ multiplex PCR; in TCRdb, only in-frame clones are kept and a portion is missing. The sample includes some 120,000 clones, 9% to 10% of them seen just once. Sequenced input: PBMCs. Receptors originate from a man aged 25-45 years in good health and CMV-seronegative.

As for this clone: This CDR3 is also generated by other DNA sequences in the sample. This chain connects TRBV9 to TRBJ1-1, with D possibly TRBD1 on 5 matching bases. The CDR3 is made up of 13 amino acids. V shed 3 bases and J shed 1 base, with 7 bases lying between them. Germline V gene data show CDR1 as SGDLS and CDR2 as YYNGEE. CDR3 protein: CASSGTQNTEAFF. The CDR3 DNA is TGTGCCAGCAGCGGGACACAGAACACTGAAGCTTTCTTT.

This clone showed up just a few times. The chain couples TRBV28 to TRBJ2-7; 9 bases match TRBD1. The germline V gene has CDR1 MDHEN and CDR2 SYDVKM. V trimming: 2 bases; J trimming: 5 bases; junction bases outside the gene matches: 7. This CDR3 has 15 residues. The CDR3 bases are TGTGCCAGCAGTTTAAGGGACAGGGCAAACAACGAGCAGTACTTC. It codes for CASSLRDRANNEQYF.

This chain joins TRBV12-2 and TRBJ2-5; the tabulated D call, TRBD2, remains unverified against the DNA. TRBJ2-7 explains the end of the DNA better; the J call may be wrong. TRBV12-2 is a listed pseudogene. This CDR3 contains 15 residues. The CDR3 DNA reads as TGTGCAAGTCGCTTAGCTGGGTCTAGCTCCTACGAGCAGTACTTC. Translating it yields CASRLAGSSSYEQYF.

This clone was seen a few times. The V and J genes are TRBV5-4 and TRBJ2-7; D call uncertain. Trimming removed 3 bases at V and 6 bases at J, with 10 bases between. CDR1 is SGHNT and CDR2 is YYREEE in the germline V gene (reference sequence). CDR3 length equals 12 residues. CDR3 protein: CASSSASGEQYF. In DNA form, the CDR3 reads TGTGCCAGCAGCTCCGCGTCTGGCGAGCAGTACTTC.

The rearrangement joins TRBV4-1 to TRBJ2-3; 8 bases match TRBD2. Germline V gene sequence: CDR1 MGHRA, CDR2 YSYEKL. The trim removed 3 bases at V and 6 bases at J, leaving 17 bases unmatched. This CDR3 region has 18 residues. The CDR3 loop reads CASSQTDMGLVRIDTQYF. CDR3 bases: TGCGCCAGCAGCCAGACGGACATGGGACTAGTACGGATCGATACGCAGTATTTT.

The chain combines TRBV6-1 with TRBJ2-5; weak D call: TRBD1 (5 bases). This CDR3 region has 11 residues. Trimming removed 7 bases at V and 2 bases at J, with 5 bases between. Per germline, CDR1 MNHNS and CDR2 SASEGT. This CDR3 is CASKGQETQYF. The CDR3 DNA sequence: TGTGCCAGCAAGGGGCAAGAGACCCAGTACTTC.

The rearrangement joins TRBV7-3 to TRBJ1-1; no clear D. Germline V gives CDR1 SGHTA, CDR2 FQGTGA. This CDR3 spans 12 amino acids. Trimming stripped 9 bases from V and 0 bases from J, with 8 bases between. The CDR3 reads CASSEMNTEAFF. The CDR3 DNA reads as TGTGCCAGTTCGGAGATGAACACTGAAGCTTTCTTT. Based on the CDR3 plus reference TRBV7-3 and TRBJ1-1, the full variable domain is GAGVSQTPSNKVTEKGKYVELRCDPISGHTALYWYRQSLGQGPEFLIYFQGTGAADDSGLPNDRFFAVRPEGSVSTLKIQRTERGDSAVYLCASSEMNTEAFFGQGTRLTVV.

This clone was counted between two and nine times. This chain connects TRBV7-2 to TRBJ2-7; 15 nucleotides align to TRBD2. V dropped 2 bases and J dropped 0; count of bases not matched to a gene: 5. The V gene's germline CDR1 is SGHTA and CDR2 FQGNSA. CDR3 length: 18 residues. The CDR3 loop reads CASSLMGLAGGGSYEQYF. The DNA for the CDR3 is TGTGCCAGCAGCTTAATGGGACTAGCGGGAGGAGGCTCCTACGAGCAGTACTTC.

The chain carries TRBV5-1 and TRBJ2-2, with D possibly TRBD1 on 7 matching bases. V was clipped by 0 bases and J by 6 bases, with 12 bases between them. The CDR3 runs to 15 residues. Germline assignment: CDR1 SGHRS and CDR2 YFSETQ. CDR3 in amino acids: CASSLVAGGPGELFF. CDR3 coding DNA: TGCGCCAGCAGCTTGGTGGCAGGGGGGCCCGGGGAGCTGTTTTTT.

This clone occurred a few times. The V gene is TRBV6-8, the J gene TRBJ1-1, with D unclear. Germline values: CDR1 MNHGY, CDR2 SAAAGT. The length of the CDR3 is 16 residues. V lost 0 bases to trimming and J lost 1 base, with 12 bases between them. This CDR3 reads CASSYSRGTQNTEAFF. The DNA of the CDR3 is TGTGCCAGCAGTTACTCGCGGGGTACTCAGAACACTGAAGCTTTCTTT.

The V gene is TRBV6-6, the J gene TRBJ2-1; TRBD2 agrees at 9 bases. V was pared by 6 bases and J by 4 bases, with 7 bases of the junction left unmatched. The CDR3 covers 15 residues. Germline values: CDR1 MNHNY, CDR2 SVGAGI (reference sequence). CDR3 in amino acids: CASSSRLAEYNEQFF. The CDR3 coding sequence is TGTGCCAGCAGCTCCCGACTAGCGGAGTACAATGAGCAGTTCTTC.

The gene calls are TRBV5-1 and TRBJ1-1; D uncertain. This CDR3 has 14 amino acids. Trimming shortened V by 4 bases and J by 5 bases, and 15 bases separated the two germline ends. CDR1 is SGHRS and CDR2 is YFSETQ in the germline V gene. The CDR3 loop reads CASSPREGSTEAFF. CDR3 nucleotide sequence: TGCGCCAGCAGCCCACGGGAGGGTAGTACTGAAGCTTTCTTT.

This clone was recorded a few times. The J gene is TRBJ1-1, the V gene TRBV29-1; 8 bases are a match to TRBD1. The ends lost 7 bases at V and 1 base at J; junction bases unmatched: 5. The CDR3 loop spans 13 amino acids. Germline V gives CDR1 SQVTM, CDR2 ANQGSEA. The CDR3 region is CSGYRGSNTEAFF. The CDR3, as DNA: TGCAGCGGGTACAGGGGGTCGAACACTGAAGCTTTCTTT.

The chain couples TRBV12-5 to TRBJ2-7, with D perhaps matching TRBD1 (5 bases). The CDR3 consists of 11 residues. CDR1 LGHNT and CDR2 FRNRAP come from the germline V gene. Trimming left V 5 bases short and J 7 bases short, with 9 bases between. The CDR3 DNA reads as TGTGCTAGTGGTATTAACAGGGAGCAGTACTTC. This translates into CASGINREQYF.

The chain employs TRBV14 and TRBJ2-1; a weak D match, TRBD2 (5 bases). Looked up from germline, CDR1 is SGHDN and CDR2 is FVKESK. The V gene lost 1 base and the J gene lost 0 bases, with 10 bases spanning the gap. This CDR3 contains 16 residues. CDR3 nucleotides: TGTGCCAGCAGCCAAGGACGGGAAAGCTCCTACAATGAGCAGTTCTTC. Translation: CASSQGRESSYNEQFF.

This clone was observed a handful of times. The chain combines TRBV12-5 with TRBJ1-4, with 8 bases that match TRBD1. The CDR3 has 16 residues. Germline lookup yields CDR1 LGHNT and CDR2 FRNRAP. The J segment lost 3 bases and the V segment lost 3 bases, leaving 6 bases of the junction unmatched. The CDR3 region has the DNA TGTGCTAGTGGTTTACCCCAGACAGGGGCTAATGAAAAACTGTTTTTT. Protein: CASGLPQTGANEKLFF.

The chain has TRBV19 and TRBJ1-5, with 8 bases matching TRBD1. V shed 2 bases, J shed 2 bases, and the junction held 5 bases outside the gene matches. This CDR3 has 16 residues. Germline CDR1 is LNHDA and CDR2 is SQIVND (reference sequence). The CDR3 coding sequence is TGTGCCAGTAGTATACAGGGGGCGAAGGGCAATCAGCCCCAGCATTTT. Encoded protein: CASSIQGAKGNQPQHF.

Details on this clone: Within the sample, other DNA sequences also encode this same CDR3. The gene calls are TRBV5-4 and TRBJ1-2, with a tentative D call TRBD1 (6 bases). The germline V gene has CDR1 SGHNT and CDR2 YYREEE (reference sequence). There are 15 residues in the CDR3. The V and J ends lost 5 bases and 4 bases respectively, with 18 bases between them. This CDR3 is CASSYSGGASYGYTF. CDR3 in DNA: TGTGCCAGCAGTTACTCCGGGGGGGCCAGCTATGGCTACACCTTC.

This clone was counted a few times. V is TRBV28 and J is TRBJ1-1; 7 bases are a match to TRBD1. The CDR3 contains 15 residues. The V and J ends lost 1 base and 0 bases, in that order; junction bases with no gene match: 2. Germline-derived CDR1 and CDR2 are MDHEN and SYDVKM. CDR3 DNA: TGTGCCAGCAGTTTATTGGGACAGTTGAACACTGAAGCTTTCTTT. This gives the protein CASSLLGQLNTEAFF.

This clone was observed a few times. This chain joins TRBV2 and TRBJ2-3, with D possibly TRBD2 on 5 matching bases. This CDR3 is 14 amino acids long. Germline CDR1 reads SNHLY; CDR2 reads FYNNEI. Between the trimmed V and J ends, which lost 7 bases and 1 base, there was a span of 12 bases. CDR3 loop: CASMLAEGTDTQYF. Written as DNA, the CDR3 is TGTGCCAGCATGCTAGCCGAGGGCACAGATACGCAGTATTTT.

The V gene is TRBV5-8, the J gene TRBJ1-4; TRBD1 agrees at 9 bases. V lost 4 bases, J lost 4 bases, and 11 bases stayed unmatched. Looked up from germline, CDR1 is SGHTS and CDR2 is YDEGEE. The CDR3 has 17 amino acids. CDR3 region: CASSRGDRAPGNEKLFF. For the CDR3, the DNA is TGTGCCAGCAGCCGGGGGGACAGGGCTCCCGGTAATGAAAAACTGTTTTTT.

This clone has only a few counts. The chain couples TRBV27 to TRBJ1-2; a weak D match, TRBD1 (5 bases). The CDR3 is 15 residues long. CDR1 is MNHEY and CDR2 is SMNVEV in the germline V gene (reference sequence). Trimming shortened V by 5 bases and J by 2 bases, and 15 bases separated the two germline ends. The DNA of the CDR3 is TGTGCCAGCAGTCCGGGGGGAGGAGGGAACTATGGCTACACCTTC. Protein sequence: CASSPGGGGNYGYTF.

This clone was counted between two and nine times. The chain uses TRBV6-5 and TRBJ2-1; D gene unclear. Germline V CDR1 and CDR2: MNHEY, SVGAGI. This CDR3 has 12 residues. V gave up 6 bases and J gave up 9 bases, with 12 bases separating them. The CDR3 DNA follows: TGTGCCAGCAGAGCCCGACTGGGTGAGCAGTTCTTC. It codes for CASRARLGEQFF.

The J gene is TRBJ2-1, the V gene TRBV28, with 7 bases identical to TRBD1. Trimming at V came to 2 bases and at J to 2 bases, leaving 3 bases not matched to a gene. Per germline, CDR1 MDHEN and CDR2 SYDVKM. The CDR3 covers 15 residues. For the CDR3, the DNA is TGTGCCAGCAGTTTAGGGGACAGAACCTACAATGAGCAGTTCTTC. This translates into CASSLGDRTYNEQFF.

The rearrangement joins TRBV27 to TRBJ2-5, with a tentative D call TRBD1 (6 bases). Trimming shortened V by 4 bases and J by 9 bases, and 12 bases separated the two germline ends. Looked up from germline, CDR1 is MNHEY and CDR2 is SMNVEV (reference sequence). The CDR3 has 12 amino acids. The CDR3 region is CASSSRPGAQYF. Written as DNA, the CDR3 is TGTGCCAGCAGTTCAAGACCAGGGGCCCAGTACTTC.

As for this clone: An end of the junction does not agree with germline; a read error may underlie this. The J gene is TRBJ2-5, the V gene TRBV7-7; 13 bases are a match to TRBD2. From germline, CDR1 is SSHAT and CDR2 FNYEAQ (reference sequence). This CDR3 is built from 17 residues. CDR3 DNA: TGTGCTAGCAGCTTAGGGAGACTAGCGGGGGGCCAAGAGACCCAGTACTTC. It encodes CASSLGRLAGGQETQYF.

This clone was seen only a few times. This chain joins TRBV18 and TRBJ2-1; 10 nucleotides line up with TRBD2. V lost 3 bases to trimming and J lost 8 bases; unmatched junction nucleotides: 4. This CDR3 contains 14 residues. CDR1 KGHSH and CDR2 LQKENI come from the germline V gene. CDR3 DNA sequence: TGTGCCAGCTCACCGCTAGCGGGAGCACATGAGCAGTTCTTC. Protein sequence: CASSPLAGAHEQFF.

There are a few counts of this clone. The genes are TRBV6-5 and TRBJ1-1; 10 nucleotides agree with TRBD1. Trimming removed 8 bases from V and 10 bases from J; junction bases left unmatched: 13. The CDR3 spans 14 residues. CDR1 MNHEY and CDR2 SVGAGI come from the germline V gene. This CDR3 is CASRPPRQGARAFF. CDR3 sequence (DNA): TGTGCCAGCCGACCACCCCGACAGGGGGCTCGAGCTTTCTTT.

The V call is TRBV4-1, the J call TRBJ2-7, with 10 bases that match TRBD2. The V and J ends lost 0 bases and 5 bases, in that order; junction bases with no gene match: 16. Germline CDR1 reads MGHRA; CDR2 reads YSYEKL. The CDR3 runs to 19 residues. The DNA of the CDR3 is TGCGCCAGCAGCCAAGATCGAGGGGTCAGCGGGAGGGCCAACAACGAGCAGTACTTC. Translating gives CASSQDRGVSGRANNEQYF.